This TCR beta chain was identified during a study of PD-L1 blockade in urothelial cancer. The overall study: Blood samples had a median of approximately 140,000 T cells, 80,000 to 85,000 unique TCRs, and clonality 0.07 to 0.08.

This clone has just one count. Libraries were prepared by immunoSEQ multiplex PCR; TCRdb keeps only in-frame clonotypes and omits some of them. The sample consists of about 51,000 clones, around 83% of them appearing once. V lost 1 base, J lost 3 bases, and 10 bases lay in between. The CDR3 length is 14 residues. Germline-derived CDR1 and CDR2 are MGHRA and YSYEKL. Time point defined: pretreatment peripheral blood. The chain is built from TRBV4-1 and TRBJ2-7, with D perhaps matching TRBD2 (6 bases). The sequenced sample was PBMCs, obtained around atezolizumab (anti-PD-L1) treatment. The origin of this receptor is a man aged 60 to 75 with urothelial cancer. CDR3 coding DNA: TGCGCCAGCAGCCAAGGACTAGATCGCTACGAGCAGTACTTC. Translating it yields CASSQGLDRYEQYF.